Presented here are 30 T cell receptor beta chains from one specimen sequenced in a study of beta chain features in type 1 diabetes (dated by TCRdb to 2017 to 2018). Library prep was done by the immunoSEQ multiplex PCR assay. The entire isolated RNA was reverse transcribed using the High Capacity cDNA Reverse Transcription Kit, and thus expressed TCRB transcripts were sequenced. The table comes from immuneACCESS by way of TCRdb, which keeps in-frame sequences with V and J called. Part of the clones is missing from these tables; in studies checked, under half for an unresolved V gene and the rest for unknown reasons. Counted in this sample were hundreds of thousands of clones; about a sixth of them appeared once. The top ten clonotypes cover 0.02% to 0.025% of the sample. The material sequenced was naive CD4+ T cells from blood. Per the publication, the cell subset or site label means: true naive CD4+ T cells. Source of these receptors: a woman under 30 in good health.

This clone has only a few counts. The chain uses TRBV7-2 and TRBJ2-7, with 9 nucleotides matching TRBD2. This CDR3 is built from 17 residues. V was clipped by 5 bases and J by 5 bases; unmatched bases: 16. From germline, CDR1 is SGHTA and CDR2 FQGNSA. CDR3 residues: CASSPRGNLAGRDEQYF. CDR3 sequence (DNA): TGTGCCAGCAGCCCTAGAGGGAATCTAGCGGGGCGGGACGAGCAGTACTTC.

This chain joins TRBV7-3 and TRBJ2-6; D is unclear. The CDR3 spans 16 residues. V lost 5 bases and J lost 0, with 11 bases in between. Germline assignment: CDR1 SGHTA and CDR2 FQGTGA. CDR3 in amino acids: CASSEGRLSGANVLTF. CDR3 nucleotides: TGTGCCAGCAGCGAAGGACGTCTCTCTGGGGCCAACGTCCTGACTTTC. The full variable domain, with the rest looked up from reference TRBV7-3 and TRBJ2-6, is GAGVSQTPSNKVTEKGKYVELRCDPISGHTALYWYRQSLGQGPEFLIYFQGTGAADDSGLPNDRFFAVRPEGSVSTLKIQRTERGDSAVYLCASSEGRLSGANVLTFGAGSRLTVL.

This clone turned up a few times. J is TRBJ1-5 and V is TRBV28, with D perhaps TRBD1 (5 bases). Germline V gene lookup returns CDR1 MDHEN and CDR2 SYDVKM. This CDR3 spans 15 amino acids. Trimming shortened V by 2 bases and J by 3 bases, and 11 bases separated the two germline ends. The CDR3 is CASSLPLTDNQPQHF. CDR3 nucleotides: TGTGCCAGCAGTTTACCATTGACAGACAATCAGCCCCAGCATTTT.

This clone was seen a few times. This chain connects TRBV18 to TRBJ2-5, with D perhaps assigned TRBD1 or TRBD2 (5 bases each). The CDR3 is made up of 15 amino acids. The V and J ends lost 0 bases and 1 base respectively, with 9 bases between them. CDR1 is KGHSH, CDR2 LQKENI, per germline. This chain's CDR3 is CASSPPVGVQETQYF. CDR3 sequence (DNA): TGTGCCAGCTCACCACCGGTGGGGGTCCAAGAGACCCAGTACTTC. Full variable domain (remainder filled in from reference TRBV18 and TRBJ2-5): NAGVMQNPRHLVRRRGQEARLRCSPMKGHSHVYWYRQLPEEGLKFMVYLQKENIIDESGMPKERFSAEFPKEGPSILRIQQVVRGDSAAYFCASSPPVGVQETQYFGPGTRLLVL.

The CDR3 DNA is TGTGCCAGCAGGCGCTACAGGGAGGCAGATACGCAGTATTTT. The encoded protein is CASRRYREADTQYF. The rearrangement links TRBV7-2 to TRBJ2-3; possibly TRBD1 or TRBD2 for D (6 bases each). Germline CDR1 reads SGHTA; CDR2 reads FQGNSA. This CDR3 contains 14 residues. Trimming shortened V by 6 bases and J by 4 bases, and 14 bases separated the two germline ends.

This clone was detected a few times. The chain joins TRBV6-5 to TRBJ2-3, with D possibly TRBD1 on 5 matching bases. CDR3 length: 16 amino acids. Germline V lookup: CDR1 MNHEY, CDR2 SVGAGI. The germline V and J ends were trimmed by 3 bases and 0 bases, with 13 bases remaining between them. CDR3 residues: CASSYWGRASTDTQYF. CDR3 coding DNA: TGTGCCAGCAGTTATTGGGGCAGGGCGAGCACAGATACGCAGTATTTT.

This clone has a handful of counts. The chain uses TRBV6-7 and TRBJ2-7; the D is unclear. TRBV6-7 is an open reading frame whose function is uncertain. The CDR3 length is 14 residues. Trimming stripped 6 bases from V and 0 bases from J, with 12 bases between. CDR3 protein: CASRVLSISYEQYF. The CDR3 nucleotides are TGTGCCAGCAGGGTCCTCTCAATCTCCTACGAGCAGTACTTC.

This clone occurred a few times. Here the CDR3 DNA reads TGTGCCAGCAGTGCGCTGGGGACTAGCGGCTCCTACGAGCAGTACTTC. This encodes CASSALGTSGSYEQYF. J is TRBJ2-7 and V is TRBV6-6; TRBD2 agrees at 11 bases. The V segment lost 5 bases and the J segment 0 bases; nucleotides outside the gene matches: 6. Looked up from germline, CDR1 is MNHNY and CDR2 is SVGAGI (reference sequence). CDR3 length equals 16 residues.

This clone came up a few times. The J gene is TRBJ2-7, the V gene TRBV2; 8 bases fit TRBD2. The CDR3 spans 14 residues. The V segment lost 4 bases and the J segment 5 bases; nucleotides outside the gene matches: 7. Germline CDR1 SNHLY, CDR2 FYNNEI. The CDR3 protein is CASSVSGTLDEQYF. The CDR3 DNA is TGTGCCAGCAGTGTTAGCGGGACGCTTGACGAGCAGTACTTC.

This clone has only a few counts. Its ends do not fully match the called genes, so a read error is possible. The V gene is TRBV6-6, the J gene TRBJ2-2; D is unresolved. The CDR3 runs 10 residues. Germline-derived CDR1 and CDR2 are MNHNY and SVGAGI (reference sequence). The CDR3 loop is CATSTGELFF. CDR3 DNA: TGTGCCACCAGTACCGGGGAGCTGTTTTTT.

For this clone: At one end, the junction sequence differs from germline, possibly due to a read error. This rearrangement joins TRBV9 to TRBJ2-3; weak D call: TRBD2 (6 bases). Per the germline V gene, CDR1 is SGDLS and CDR2 is YYNGEE. The CDR3 contains 14 residues. In DNA, the CDR3 is TGTGCCAGCAACGTAGGGACTGTTCTGGATACGCAGTATTTT. It yields the protein CASNVGTVLDTQYF.

This clone was observed a few times. This chain joins TRBV6-6 and TRBJ2-7; D call uncertain. V lost 6 bases and J 2 bases, leaving 17 bases between the germline ends. CDR1 and CDR2 from the germline V gene are MNHNY and SVGAGI (reference sequence). The CDR3 sequence is 15 residues long. The CDR3 spells CASSRTENGAYEQYF. Here the CDR3 DNA reads TGTGCCAGCAGCCGCACAGAAAACGGCGCCTACGAGCAGTACTTC.

This clone came up a few times. The chain uses TRBV27 and TRBJ1-5; D unresolved. The CDR3 contains 16 residues. Germline values: CDR1 MNHEY, CDR2 SMNVEV (reference sequence). V was clipped by 6 bases and J by 0 bases, with 15 bases between them. The CDR3 DNA sequence: TGTGCCAGCAGGCCCCGGCGACGGAATAGCAATCAGCCCCAGCATTTT. Amino acids: CASRPRRRNSNQPQHF.

The chain couples TRBV2 to TRBJ2-7, with 7 bases that match TRBD2. Germline lookup yields CDR1 SNHLY and CDR2 FYNNEI. The ends lost 2 bases at V and 5 bases at J; junction bases unmatched: 6. The CDR3 covers 14 residues. This CDR3 reads CASSEWGRADEQYF. In nucleotides, the CDR3 is TGTGCCAGCAGTGAATGGGGGAGGGCCGACGAGCAGTACTTC. Supplemented by reference TRBV2 and TRBJ2-7, the full variable domain reads EPEVTQTPSHQVTQMGQEVILRCVPISNHLYFYWYRQILGQKVEFLVSFYNNEISEKSEIFDDQFSVERPDGSNFTLKIRSTKLEDSAMYFCASSEWGRADEQYFGPGTRLTVT.

The chain combines TRBV6-6 with TRBJ2-7, with 11 bases lining up with TRBD2. Germline V gene sequence: CDR1 MNHNY, CDR2 SVGAGI (reference sequence). The CDR3 contains 15 residues. The V gene end was trimmed by 5 bases and the J gene end by 5 bases; junction bases not matched to a gene: 8. Here the CDR3 DNA reads TGTGCCAGCAGTCCGATTAGCGGGAGGGCTGACGAGCAGTACTTC. Its protein product is CASSPISGRADEQYF.

This clone showed up just a few times. This chain connects TRBV7-9 to TRBJ1-2, with a possible D match to TRBD1 (6 bases). The germline V and J ends were trimmed by 10 bases and 8 bases, with 17 bases remaining between them. CDR1 is SEHNR and CDR2 is FQNEAQ in the germline V gene (reference sequence). CDR3 size: 12 residues. DNA for the CDR3: TGTGCCATCAACTCTGGACAGTTCGGCTACACCTTC. Translation: CAINSGQFGYTF.

The chain employs TRBV18 and TRBJ2-2; D possibly corresponds to TRBD1 (5 bases). The CDR3 consists of 15 residues. V lost 6 bases to trimming and J lost 0 bases, with 11 bases between them. The V gene's germline CDR1 is KGHSH and CDR2 LQKENI. For the CDR3, the DNA is TGTGCCAGCTCGCAGGGATATACGAACACCGGGGAGCTGTTTTTT. The encoded protein is CASSQGYTNTGELFF.

In this sample, this clone turned up a few times. The chain is built from TRBV25-1 and TRBJ2-6; unclear D gene. Germline loops: CDR1 MGHDK, CDR2 SYGVNS. V was pared by 6 bases and J by 0 bases, with 9 bases between. The CDR3 runs to 15 residues. The DNA of the CDR3 is TGTGCCAGCAGGGGTGTAGGCTCTGGGGCCAACGTCCTGACTTTC. It yields the protein CASRGVGSGANVLTF.

This clone was counted a few times. The CDR3 DNA reads TGTGCCAGCTCACCATCGGACCAACGGGAGACCCAGTACTTC. Its translation is CASSPSDQRETQYF. The gene calls are TRBV18 and TRBJ2-5, with D unresolved. The CDR3 has 14 amino acids. In germline, CDR1 is KGHSH, CDR2 LQKENI. V lost 2 bases to trimming and J lost 5 bases, with 12 bases between them.

V is TRBV15 and J is TRBJ1-2; D gene ambiguous. Trimming stripped 3 bases from V and 0 bases from J, with 11 bases between. This CDR3 spans 15 amino acids. Germline CDR1 and CDR2: LNHNV and YYDKDF (reference sequence). This CDR3 reads CATSRRLGANYGYTF. DNA of the CDR3: TGTGCCACCAGCAGGAGGTTGGGTGCTAACTATGGCTACACCTTC.

This clone was recorded a few times. J is TRBJ2-3 and V is TRBV4-1; the D gene could be TRBD1 or TRBD2 (5 bases each). CDR1 MGHRA and CDR2 YSYEKL come from the germline V gene. The CDR3 totals 15 residues. V shed 4 bases and J shed 1 base, with 12 bases lying between them. The DNA for the CDR3 is TGCGCCAGCAGCCCCAAACGGGGCGGCACAGATACGCAGTATTTT. This gives the protein CASSPKRGGTDTQYF.

This chain links TRBV6-1 with TRBJ1-1; D not resolved. CDR1 is MNHNS and CDR2 is SASEGT in the germline V gene. The CDR3 is 13 amino acids. The V end lost 7 bases, the J end lost 8 bases, and 17 bases lay between the germline ends. In nucleotides, the CDR3 is TGTGCCAGCAAAAAGACCGGAAATTTCGAAGCTTTCTTT. Amino acid sequence: CASKKTGNFEAFF.

This clone was counted only a few times. The chain recombines TRBV4-3 with TRBJ2-7; D gene ambiguous. V was cut by 2 bases and J by 4 bases, with 15 bases left in between. Germline V gene data show CDR1 as LGHNA and CDR2 as YSLEER. The CDR3 has 15 residues. CDR3 sequence (DNA): TGCGCCAGCAGCCAAAGAAGGGCAGGAAAGTACGAGCAGTACTTC. Translated: CASSQRRAGKYEQYF.

This clone has just a few counts. V gene TRBV2 combines with J gene TRBJ1-1; tentatively, D is TRBD1 (5 bases). V lost 8 bases to trimming and J lost 4 bases, with 17 bases between them. Germline loops: CDR1 SNHLY, CDR2 FYNNEI. The CDR3 contains 14 residues. The DNA for the CDR3 is TGTGCCAGCCGGGTGGAGGGGTGGGGCACTGAAGCTTTCTTT. Its translation is CASRVEGWGTEAFF. Combining the CDR3 with reference TRBV2 and TRBJ1-1 gives the whole variable domain EPEVTQTPSHQVTQMGQEVILRCVPISNHLYFYWYRQILGQKVEFLVSFYNNEISEKSEIFDDQFSVERPDGSNFTLKIRSTKLEDSAMYFCASRVEGWGTEAFFGQGTRLTVV.

V usage is TRBV4-3 and J usage is TRBJ2-2, with D hard to call. The CDR3 is made up of 14 amino acids. Looked up from germline, CDR1 is LGHNA and CDR2 is YSLEER. The ends were cut back, 0 bases at V and 6 bases at J, with 8 bases in the middle. The CDR3 coding sequence is TGCGCCAGCAGCCAAGAGGCTAGATCCGGGGAGCTGTTTTTT. Its protein is CASSQEARSGELFF.

This chain connects TRBV4-2 to TRBJ1-5, with a weak D call TRBD1 (5 bases). Germline V gives CDR1 LGHNA, CDR2 YNFKEQ. V was cut by 0 bases and J by 0 bases, with 18 bases left in between. The CDR3 runs to 19 residues. The CDR3 sequence is CASSQDGGHERYSNQPQHF. In nucleotides, the CDR3 is TGTGCCAGCAGCCAAGATGGTGGACATGAACGGTATAGCAATCAGCCCCAGCATTTT.

This chain links TRBV6-5 with TRBJ1-5; possibly TRBD1 for D (5 bases). The CDR3 has 13 amino acids. The germline gives CDR1 MNHEY, CDR2 SVGAGI. Between the trimmed V and J ends, which lost 2 bases and 7 bases, there was a span of 9 bases. CDR3 DNA: TGTGCCAGCAGTTACAAGGGGACCCAGCCCCAGCATTTT. Protein product: CASSYKGTQPQHF.

The chain recombines TRBV6-6 with TRBJ1-2; 8 bases line up with TRBD1. The CDR3 runs to 13 residues. J was trimmed by 9 bases and V by 5 bases; bases with no gene match: 8. CDR1 is MNHNY and CDR2 is SVGAGI in the germline V gene (reference sequence). In DNA form, the CDR3 reads TGTGCCAGCAGTCAGACGACAGGGGAGAGCTACACCTTC. Encoded protein: CASSQTTGESYTF.

V is TRBV19 and J is TRBJ1-2; tentative D call: TRBD1 (5 bases). Trimming left V 10 bases short and J 4 bases short, with 16 bases between. Germline V gives CDR1 LNHDA, CDR2 SQIVND (reference sequence). The CDR3 spans 13 residues. The CDR3 sequence is CATHRGLAYGYTF. The CDR3 DNA follows: TGTGCCACCCATCGGGGGTTAGCCTATGGCTACACCTTC.

The chain joins TRBV4-1 to TRBJ2-1; 8 nucleotides agree with TRBD2. Per the germline V gene, CDR1 is MGHRA and CDR2 is YSYEKL. CDR3 length: 16 residues. J gave up 6 bases and V 1 base, and 8 bases lay outside the gene matches. The DNA of the CDR3 is TGCGCCAGCAGCCAAGCGTCAAGCGGGAGTATCAATGAGCAGTTCTTC. Protein: CASSQASSGSINEQFF.